A single count supports the clone carrying this T cell receptor (beta chain). Its antigen is currently unknown. As for the donors, each was a healthy bone marrow donor. The source of the sample is a study of cytomegalovirus exposure and HLA in healthy donors. Overall study findings and caveats: Most sequenced TCRs were rare (though some public TCRs occurred in many donors). Per published reports, the classifier diagnosed cytomegalovirus status with high specificity and sensitivity. Later analysis identified 16,951 TCR beta sequences associated with HLA alleles, using a false discovery rate threshold of 0.05.

PCR amplification relied on 60 Vbeta primers (plus 13 Jbeta primers). Profiled with immunoSEQ multiplex PCR; TCRdb holds only in-frame clones, not every one. Here the sample spans 100,000 to 150,000 clones, over 75% being singletons. CDR3 length: 14 residues. From germline, CDR1 is KGHSH and CDR2 LQKENI. V gave up 0 bases and J gave up 8 bases, with 11 bases separating them. The TCR comes from a woman aged 40-49 years in good health and CMV-seropositive. The sequenced material came from PBMCs. The chain combines TRBV18 with TRBJ2-1; possibly TRBD2 for D (6 bases). The CDR3 DNA reads as TGTGCCAGCTCACCACCTGTCGGGAGCGATGAGCAGTTCTTC. Translation: CASSPPVGSDEQFF.